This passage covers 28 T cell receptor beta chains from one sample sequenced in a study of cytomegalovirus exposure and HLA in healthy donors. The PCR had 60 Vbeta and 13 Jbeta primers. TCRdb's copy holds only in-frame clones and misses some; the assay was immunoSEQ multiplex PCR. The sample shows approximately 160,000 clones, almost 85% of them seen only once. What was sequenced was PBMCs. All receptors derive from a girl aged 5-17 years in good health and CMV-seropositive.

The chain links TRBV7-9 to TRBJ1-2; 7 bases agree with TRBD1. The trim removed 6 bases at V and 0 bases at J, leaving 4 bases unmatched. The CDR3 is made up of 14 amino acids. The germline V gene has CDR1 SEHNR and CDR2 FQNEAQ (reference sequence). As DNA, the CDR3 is TGTGCCAGCAGTCGACAGGGCACTAACTATGGCTACACCTTC. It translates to CASSRQGTNYGYTF.

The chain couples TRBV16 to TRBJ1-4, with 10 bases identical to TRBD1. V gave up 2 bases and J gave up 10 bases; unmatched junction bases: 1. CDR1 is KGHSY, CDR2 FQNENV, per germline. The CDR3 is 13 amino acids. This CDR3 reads CASSQRDRGKLFF. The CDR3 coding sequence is TGTGCCAGCAGCCAACGGGACAGGGGAAAACTGTTTTTT.

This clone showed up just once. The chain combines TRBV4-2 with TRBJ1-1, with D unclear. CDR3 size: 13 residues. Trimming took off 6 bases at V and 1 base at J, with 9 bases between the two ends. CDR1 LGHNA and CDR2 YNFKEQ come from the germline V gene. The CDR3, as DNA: TGTGCCAGCAGTCAGACTCAGAACACTGAAGCTTTCTTT. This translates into CASSQTQNTEAFF.

The CDR3 here is CASSLWTGGTYEQYF. CDR3 in DNA: TGTGCCAGCAGTTTATGGACAGGGGGGACCTACGAGCAGTACTTC. This chain connects TRBV27 to TRBJ2-7; 10 bases line up with TRBD1. Trimming at V came to 1 base and at J to 2 bases, leaving 2 bases not matched to a gene. Per germline, CDR1 MNHEY and CDR2 SMNVEV (reference sequence). The CDR3 runs to 15 residues.

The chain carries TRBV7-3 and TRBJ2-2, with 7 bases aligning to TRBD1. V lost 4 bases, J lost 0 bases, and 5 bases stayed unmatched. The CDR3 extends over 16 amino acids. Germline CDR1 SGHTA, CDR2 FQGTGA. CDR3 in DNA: TGTGCCAGCAGCTATCGGGGACAGTCGAACACCGGGGAGCTGTTTTTT. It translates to CASSYRGQSNTGELFF.

The DNA for the CDR3 is TGTGCCTGGAGTTGGCGGGGACCAAACACCGGGGAGCTGTTTTTT. Protein sequence: CAWSWRGPNTGELFF. V usage is TRBV30 and J usage is TRBJ2-2, with D possibly being TRBD2 (6 bases). The ends were cut back, 2 bases at V and 2 bases at J, with 12 bases in the middle. Germline V gene lookup returns CDR1 GTSNPN and CDR2 SVGIG (reference sequence). CDR3 length: 15 amino acids.

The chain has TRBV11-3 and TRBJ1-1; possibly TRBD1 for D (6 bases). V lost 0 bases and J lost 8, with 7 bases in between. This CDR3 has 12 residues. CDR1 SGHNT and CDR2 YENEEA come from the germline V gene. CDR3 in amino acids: CASSLDGGEAFF. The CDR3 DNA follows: TGTGCCAGCAGCTTAGATGGGGGCGAAGCTTTCTTT.

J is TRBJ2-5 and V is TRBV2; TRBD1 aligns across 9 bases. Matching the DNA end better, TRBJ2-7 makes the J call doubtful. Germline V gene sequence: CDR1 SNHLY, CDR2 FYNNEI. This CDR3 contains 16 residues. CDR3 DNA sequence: TGTGCCAGCACCCATCCCCCCGGGACAGGGATCTACGAGCAGTACTTC. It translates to CASTHPPGTGIYEQYF.

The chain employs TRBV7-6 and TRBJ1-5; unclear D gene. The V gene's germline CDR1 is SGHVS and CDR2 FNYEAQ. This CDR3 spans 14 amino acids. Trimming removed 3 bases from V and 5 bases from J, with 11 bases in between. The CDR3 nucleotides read TGTGCCAGCAGCTTGGCAGGATCACATCAGCCCCAGCATTTT. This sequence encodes CASSLAGSHQPQHF. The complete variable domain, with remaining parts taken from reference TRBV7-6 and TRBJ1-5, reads GAGVSQSPRYKVTKRGQDVALRCDPISGHVSLYWYRQALGQGPEFLTYFNYEAQQDKSGLPNDRFSAERPEGSISTLTIQRTEQRDSAMYRCASSLAGSHQPQHFGDGTRLSIL.

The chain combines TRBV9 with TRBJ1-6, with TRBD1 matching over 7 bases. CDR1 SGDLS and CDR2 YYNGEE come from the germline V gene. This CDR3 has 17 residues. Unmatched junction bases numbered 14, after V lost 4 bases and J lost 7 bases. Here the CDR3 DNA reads TGTGCCAGCAGCCCAGGGGGGCAGGCAGTAACGAATTCACCCCTCCACTTT. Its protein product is CASSPGGQAVTNSPLHF.

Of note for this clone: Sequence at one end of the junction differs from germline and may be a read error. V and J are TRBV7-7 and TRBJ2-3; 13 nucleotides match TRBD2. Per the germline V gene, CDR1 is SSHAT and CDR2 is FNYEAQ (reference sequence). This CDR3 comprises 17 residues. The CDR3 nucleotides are TGTGCTAGCAGCCGAGTTCTGGGACTAGCGGGGCGGGATACGCAGTATTTT. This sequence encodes CASSRVLGLAGRDTQYF.

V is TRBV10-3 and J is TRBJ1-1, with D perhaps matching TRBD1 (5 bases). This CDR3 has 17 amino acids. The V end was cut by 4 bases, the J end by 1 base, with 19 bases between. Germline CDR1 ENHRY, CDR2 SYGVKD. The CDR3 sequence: CAISGGGIRSPNTEAFF. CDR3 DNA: TGTGCCATCAGTGGGGGGGGAATAAGAAGCCCGAACACTGAAGCTTTCTTT.

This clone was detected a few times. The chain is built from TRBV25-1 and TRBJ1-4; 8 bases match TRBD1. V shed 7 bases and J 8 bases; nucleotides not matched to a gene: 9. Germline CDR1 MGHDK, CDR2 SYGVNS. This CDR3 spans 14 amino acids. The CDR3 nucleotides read TGTGCCAGCAAGGGGGGACAGGCTGCGGAAAAACTGTTTTTT. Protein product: CASKGGQAAEKLFF.

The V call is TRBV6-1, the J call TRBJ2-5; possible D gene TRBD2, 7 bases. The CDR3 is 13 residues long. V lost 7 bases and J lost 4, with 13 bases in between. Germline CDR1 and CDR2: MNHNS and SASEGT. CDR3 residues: CASKEGGRETQYF. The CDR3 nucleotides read TGTGCCAGCAAGGAGGGGGGGAGAGAGACCCAGTACTTC.

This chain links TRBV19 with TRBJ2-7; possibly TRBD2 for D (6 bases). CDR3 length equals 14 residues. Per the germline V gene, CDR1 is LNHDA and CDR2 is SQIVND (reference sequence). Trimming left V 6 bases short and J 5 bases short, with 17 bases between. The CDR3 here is CASRLTSKGNEQYF. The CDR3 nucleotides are TGTGCCAGTAGGCTGACTAGTAAGGGGAACGAGCAGTACTTC.

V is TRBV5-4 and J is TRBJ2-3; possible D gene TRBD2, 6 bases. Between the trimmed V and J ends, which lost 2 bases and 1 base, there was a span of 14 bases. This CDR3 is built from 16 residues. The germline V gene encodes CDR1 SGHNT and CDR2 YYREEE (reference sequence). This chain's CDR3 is CASSLQLGGGTDTQYF. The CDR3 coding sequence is TGTGCCAGCAGCTTACAACTGGGGGGAGGCACAGATACGCAGTATTTT.

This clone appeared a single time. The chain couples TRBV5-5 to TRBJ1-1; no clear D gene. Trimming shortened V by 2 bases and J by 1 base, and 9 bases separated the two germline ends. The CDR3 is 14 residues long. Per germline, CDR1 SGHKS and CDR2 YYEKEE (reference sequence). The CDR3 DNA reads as TGTGCCAGCAGCTTTAGAGCGGGGAACACTGAAGCTTTCTTT. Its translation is CASSFRAGNTEAFF. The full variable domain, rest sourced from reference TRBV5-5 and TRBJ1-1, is DAGVTQSPTHLIKTRGQQVTLRCSPISGHKSVSWYQQVLGQGPQFIFQYYEKEERGRGNFPDRFSARQFPNYSSELNVNALLLGDSALYLCASSFRAGNTEAFFGQGTRLTVV.

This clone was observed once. The CDR3 is CASSLPPRGRAITTGELFF. The CDR3 nucleotides read TGTGCCAGCAGCTTACCCCCGCGGGGCAGGGCCATAACCACCGGGGAGCTGTTTTTT. The V gene is TRBV7-2, the J gene TRBJ2-2; D is possibly TRBD2 (6 bases). The CDR3 has 19 residues. The ends were cut back, 2 bases at V and 4 bases at J, with 23 bases in the middle. Per germline, CDR1 SGHTA and CDR2 FQGNSA.

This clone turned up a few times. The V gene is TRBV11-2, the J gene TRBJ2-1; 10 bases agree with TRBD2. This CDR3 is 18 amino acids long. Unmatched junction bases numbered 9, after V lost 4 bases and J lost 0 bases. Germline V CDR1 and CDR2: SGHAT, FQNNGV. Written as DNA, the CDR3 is TGTGCCAGCAGCTCCCCTAGCGGGGGTCTAAGCTCCTACAATGAGCAGTTCTTC. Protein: CASSSPSGGLSSYNEQFF.

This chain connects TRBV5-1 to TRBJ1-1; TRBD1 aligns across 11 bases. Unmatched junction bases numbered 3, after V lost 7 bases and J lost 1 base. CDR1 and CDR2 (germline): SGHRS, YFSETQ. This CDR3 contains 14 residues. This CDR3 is CASGQGAQNTEAFF. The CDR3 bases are TGCGCCAGCGGACAGGGGGCCCAGAACACTGAAGCTTTCTTT.

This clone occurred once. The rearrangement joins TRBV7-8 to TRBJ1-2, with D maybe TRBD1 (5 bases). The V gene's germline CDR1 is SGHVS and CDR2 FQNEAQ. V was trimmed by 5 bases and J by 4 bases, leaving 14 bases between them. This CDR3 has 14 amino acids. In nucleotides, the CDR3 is TGTGCCAGCAGCCTAAGCGGGACCCGCTATGGCTACACCTTC. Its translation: CASSLSGTRYGYTF.

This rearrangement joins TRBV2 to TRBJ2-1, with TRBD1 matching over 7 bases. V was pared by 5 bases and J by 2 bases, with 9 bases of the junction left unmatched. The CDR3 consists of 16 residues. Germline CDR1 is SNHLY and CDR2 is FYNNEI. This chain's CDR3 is CASSPSTGNPYNEQFF. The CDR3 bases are TGTGCCAGCAGTCCCTCGACAGGGAACCCCTACAATGAGCAGTTCTTC.

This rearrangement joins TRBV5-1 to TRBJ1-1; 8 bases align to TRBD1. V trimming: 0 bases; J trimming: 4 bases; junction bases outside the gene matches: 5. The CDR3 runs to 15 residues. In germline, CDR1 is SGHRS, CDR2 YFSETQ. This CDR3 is CASSLGTGWGTEAFF. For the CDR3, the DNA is TGCGCCAGCAGCTTGGGGACAGGGTGGGGCACTGAAGCTTTCTTT.

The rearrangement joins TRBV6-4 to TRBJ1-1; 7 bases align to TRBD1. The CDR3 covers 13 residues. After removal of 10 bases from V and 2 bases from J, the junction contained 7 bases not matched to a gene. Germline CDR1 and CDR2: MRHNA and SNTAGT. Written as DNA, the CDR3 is TGTGCCACATCGACAGGGCCTAACACTGAAGCTTTCTTT. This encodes CATSTGPNTEAFF.

The CDR3 here is CASSAGAHTDTQYF. The DNA of the CDR3 is TGTGCCAGCAGTGCAGGGGCCCACACAGATACGCAGTATTTT. This rearrangement joins TRBV6-4 to TRBJ2-3; weak D call: TRBD1 (6 bases). There are 14 residues in the CDR3. In germline, CDR1 is MRHNA, CDR2 SNTAGT. Deletions cut 4 bases from V and 2 bases from J, with 10 bases between.

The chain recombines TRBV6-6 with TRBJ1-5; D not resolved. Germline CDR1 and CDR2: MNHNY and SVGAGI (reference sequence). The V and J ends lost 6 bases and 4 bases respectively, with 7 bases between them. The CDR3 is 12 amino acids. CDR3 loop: CASRPGNQPQHF. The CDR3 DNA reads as TGTGCCAGCAGGCCAGGAAATCAGCCCCAGCATTTT.

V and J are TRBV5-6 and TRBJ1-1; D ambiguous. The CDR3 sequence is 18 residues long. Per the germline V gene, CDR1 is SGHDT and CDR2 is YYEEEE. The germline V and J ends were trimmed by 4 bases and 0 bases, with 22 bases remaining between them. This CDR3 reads CASSPTIEYTEMNTEAFF. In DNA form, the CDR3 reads TGTGCCAGCAGCCCGACCATTGAGTATACAGAGATGAACACTGAAGCTTTCTTT.

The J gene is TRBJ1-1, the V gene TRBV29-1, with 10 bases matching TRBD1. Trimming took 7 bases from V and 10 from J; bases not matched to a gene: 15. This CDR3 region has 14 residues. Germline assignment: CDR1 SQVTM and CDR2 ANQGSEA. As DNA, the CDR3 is TGCAGCGCCTCCCACCTGACAGGGGGCGCCGGAGCTTTCTTT. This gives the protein CSASHLTGGAGAFF.